These 21 T cell receptor beta chains share one sample of origin, sequenced in a study of molecular identifiers for immune sequencing clone quantification. Each CDR3 protein is one row after TCRdb ran MiXCR on the PCR reads. The table lists 60,000 to 70,000 distinct CDR3 sequences, over 15% of them singletons. The sequenced sample was naive CD8+ T cells from blood, with Jurkat cell RNA spiked in. Subset meaning: FACS-sorted CD8+CD4-CCR7+CD45RA+ naive T cells. These receptors originate from a human donor in good health. Some libraries in this study had Jurkat cell RNA spiked in.

This clonotype was seen a few times. The chain uses TRBV24-1 and TRBJ1-4, with TRBD1 identical over 8 bases. The CDR3 is made up of 18 amino acids. V lost 4 bases and J lost 0; bases outside the gene matches: 9. Germline V gene lookup returns CDR1 KGHDR and CDR2 SFDVKD. The CDR3 sequence: CATSDSDRARTTNEKLFF. Written as DNA, the CDR3 is TGTGCCACCAGTGACTCGGACAGGGCGAGGACAACTAATGAAAAACTGTTTTTT.

J is TRBJ1-1 and V is TRBV6-5, with a weak D call TRBD1 (5 bases). Germline V gives CDR1 MNHEY, CDR2 SVGAGI. The CDR3 has 14 amino acids. V was clipped by 2 bases and J by 4 bases, with 11 bases between them. CDR3 nucleotide sequence: TGTGCCAGCAGTTACCAGGAGGGGAGCACTGAAGCTTTCTTT. It translates to CASSYQEGSTEAFF.

V and J are TRBV14 and TRBJ2-1; 7 bases are shared with TRBD2. Trimming took 0 bases from V and 16 from J; bases not matched to a gene: 9. From germline, CDR1 is SGHDN and CDR2 FVKESK. The CDR3 sequence is 13 residues long. The CDR3 here is CASSQEGGWVEFF. CDR3 DNA: TGTGCCAGCAGCCAAGAGGGGGGGTGGGTAGAATTCTTC.

This clonotype was seen ten or more times. In nucleotides, the CDR3 is TGTGCCAGCAGTTTCCGGGATCTAAATGAAAAACTGTTTTTT. Protein: CASSFRDLNEKLFF. This sequence joins TRBV12-3 or TRBV12-4 and TRBJ1-4, with unresolved D. Trimming cost V 3 bases and J 5 bases, with 10 bases left between them. This CDR3 has 14 residues.

Comments on this clonotype: At one of its ends the junction is not consistent with the germline gene, which may arise from a read error. The chain links TRBV27 to TRBJ2-1; 9 nucleotides line up with TRBD2. This CDR3 contains 16 residues. The germline V gene encodes CDR1 MNHEY and CDR2 SMNVEV (reference sequence). The CDR3 loop is CASSLGAGGWYNEQSF. For the CDR3, the DNA is TGTGCCAGCAGTTTGGGGGCGGGGGGGTGGTACAATGAGCAGTCCTTC.

The V call is TRBV7-9, the J call TRBJ2-1; possible D gene TRBD2, 6 bases. This CDR3 contains 12 residues. Germline values: CDR1 SEHNR, CDR2 FQNEAQ (reference sequence). V was pared by 5 bases and J by 6 bases, with 8 bases between. CDR3 sequence (DNA): TGTGCCAGCAGCCGCGGGGCCAATGAGCAGTTCTTC. It specifies CASSRGANEQFF.

The sample holds a few counts of this clonotype. The junction differs from germline at one of its ends, possibly a read error. This chain uses TRBV7-9 with TRBJ2-4; D is undetermined. Germline V gene sequence: CDR1 SEHNR, CDR2 FQNEAQ (reference sequence). There are 14 residues in the CDR3. CDR3 nucleotides: TGTGCCGGCAGCTTAGCCATAGCCAAAAACATTCAGTACTTC. Translation gives CAGSLAIAKNIQYF.

This clonotype has at least ten counts. The chain has TRBV5-1 and TRBJ2-3; D perhaps matches TRBD2 (6 bases). Germline V gene lookup returns CDR1 SGHRS and CDR2 YFSETQ. V was shortened by 3 bases and J by 1 base, with 18 bases between the two germline ends. CDR3 length: 17 amino acids. CDR3 DNA: TGCGCCAGCAGCTCCTATGGTAGATGGGAGGGCACAGATACGCAGTATTTT. It encodes CASSSYGRWEGTDTQYF.

This clonotype came up many times. CDR3 sequence reads: CASSPGSYEQYF. For the CDR3, the DNA is TGTGCCAGCAGCCCCGGGTCCTACGAGCAGTACTTC. V is TRBV12-3 or TRBV12-4 and J is TRBJ2-7; D gene ambiguous. V lost 6 bases to trimming and J lost 1 base, with 7 bases between them. The CDR3 contains 12 residues.

In its sample, this clonotype was seen many times. This chain connects TRBV4-3 to TRBJ1-2; D remains unclear. The CDR3 runs to 16 residues. Trimming took off 0 bases at V and 10 bases at J, with 21 bases between the two ends. Germline CDR1 is LGHNA and CDR2 is YSLEER. CDR3 in amino acids: CASSQDREFLAVHYTF. CDR3 DNA: TGCGCCAGCAGCCAAGATCGGGAATTTTTGGCAGTACACTACACCTTC.

This clonotype was seen repeatedly, ten times or more. The rearrangement joins TRBV3-1 to TRBJ2-1; D is unresolved. The CDR3 has 12 amino acids. Trimming removed 2 bases at V and 7 bases at J, with 6 bases between. Germline V lookup: CDR1 LGHDT, CDR2 YNNKEL (reference sequence). The CDR3 nucleotides read TGTGCCAGCAGCCAAAGGCTGAATGAGCAGTTCTTC. It is translated as CASSQRLNEQFF.

The chain is built from TRBV27 and TRBJ2-1, with 12 bases that match TRBD1. V was clipped by 3 bases and J by 12 bases; unmatched bases: 6. Per germline, CDR1 MNHEY and CDR2 SMNVEV (reference sequence). This CDR3 contains 14 residues. As DNA, the CDR3 is TGTGCCAGCAGTTTGGGGACAGGGGGCAGAGGGCAGTTCTTC. Translating it yields CASSLGTGGRGQFF.

This clonotype has at least ten counts. The V call is TRBV7-9, the J call TRBJ2-7; D unclear. The CDR3 has 14 residues. The V gene lost 5 bases and the J gene lost 1 base, with 12 bases spanning the gap. Germline loops: CDR1 SEHNR, CDR2 FQNEAQ (reference sequence). The CDR3 spells CASSPPLSSYEQYF. The CDR3, as DNA: TGTGCCAGCAGCCCCCCCCTTAGTTCCTACGAGCAGTACTTC.

This clonotype was detected ten times or more. V and J are TRBV27 and TRBJ1-5, with D unresolved. V shed 3 bases and J shed 0 bases, with 3 bases lying between them. The CDR3 spans 13 residues. The V gene's germline CDR1 is MNHEY and CDR2 SMNVEV (reference sequence). The CDR3 nucleotides read TGTGCCAGCAGTTTCTCTAGCAATCAGCCCCAGCATTTT. As protein: CASSFSSNQPQHF.

This clonotype showed up many times. The V call is TRBV28, the J call TRBJ2-1; D not certain. V was cut by 3 bases and J by 6 bases, with 12 bases left in between. Germline V gene lookup returns CDR1 MDHEN and CDR2 SYDVKM. This CDR3 is 14 amino acids long. The CDR3 DNA is TGTGCCAGCAGTTTTTTAACGTCGGGCAATGAGCAGTTCTTC. It specifies CASSFLTSGNEQFF.

Notes on this clonotype: This may stem from a read error, because a much larger clone lies one nucleotide away. The chain has TRBV11-2 and TRBJ2-1, with TRBD2 matching over 9 bases. Germline lookup yields CDR1 SGHAT and CDR2 FQNNGV. CDR3 length: 15 amino acids. The CDR3 nucleotides are TGTGCCAACAGCTCGCTAGCGGGAAGCAACAATGAGCAGTTCTTC. It codes for CANSSLAGSNNEQFF.

The V gene is TRBV5-6, the J gene TRBJ2-3, with D perhaps being TRBD1 or TRBD2 (5 bases each). V shed 3 bases and J shed 6 bases, with 20 bases lying between them. The germline V gene encodes CDR1 SGHDT and CDR2 YYEEEE. This CDR3 is built from 16 residues. CDR3 in DNA: TGTGCCAGCAGCTCGGGGCTGGTTGGGGCCTACGATACGCAGTATTTT. Its protein is CASSSGLVGAYDTQYF.

This clonotype was recorded many times. This sequence joins TRBV6-5 and TRBJ2-3; 7 bases align to TRBD1. The trim removed 7 bases at V and 3 bases at J, leaving 7 bases unmatched. The CDR3 is made up of 14 amino acids. Germline V gene lookup returns CDR1 MNHEY and CDR2 SVGAGI. Written as DNA, the CDR3 is TGTGCCAGCACCGCCGGGACAGTAACAGATACGCAGTATTTT. Protein: CASTAGTVTDTQYF.

A word on this clonotype: This may be a read error, as it is one base from a much larger clone. This chain links TRBV9 with TRBJ2-1; the D is unclear. Trimming took off 4 bases at V and 12 bases at J, with 14 bases between the two ends. CDR3 length: 12 amino acids. Germline lookup yields CDR1 SGDLS and CDR2 YYNGEE. The CDR3 nucleotides read TGTGCCAGCAGCCCCCTTGACGGTGGGCAGTTCTTC. Amino acid sequence: CASSPLDGGQFF.

CDR3 coding DNA: TGTGCCAGCAGCCCGATAACATTTGAGACATATGGCTACACCTTC. Translated, it gives CASSPITFETYGYTF. The chain employs TRBV5-6 and TRBJ1-2; D uncertain. The ends were cut back, 4 bases at V and 5 bases at J, with 18 bases in the middle. The CDR3 is 15 residues long. CDR1 and CDR2 (germline): SGHDT, YYEEEE.

This clonotype was picked up many times. This chain uses TRBV9 with TRBJ2-2; tentatively, D is TRBD1 (6 bases). Germline V gene data show CDR1 as SGDLS and CDR2 as YYNGEE. This CDR3 comprises 15 residues. V lost 3 bases and J 1 base, leaving 10 bases between the germline ends. The CDR3, as DNA: TGTGCCAGCAGCGGAAACAGGGTGAACACCGGGGAGCTGTTTTTT. It translates to CASSGNRVNTGELFF.